The 18 T cell receptor beta chains listed next were all sequenced from one sample in a study of OX40 agonist ivuxolimab in advanced cancers. Profiled with immunoSEQ multiplex PCR; TCRdb holds only in-frame clones, not every one. This sample has approximately 91,000 clones; around 90% occur once, and the top ten carry approximately 0.29%. The sample was CD4+ or CD8+ T cells sorted from blood, taken in a trial of the OX40 agonist ivuxolimab. These receptors were obtained from an adult with an advanced solid tumor such as melanoma, head and neck, liver or kidney cancer.

The chain uses TRBV5-1 and TRBJ1-2; D may be TRBD1 (5 bases). Trimming left V 1 base short and J 4 bases short, with 8 bases between. The CDR3 has 13 residues. Germline lookup yields CDR1 SGHRS and CDR2 YFSETQ. The CDR3 protein is CASSLSGTYGYTF. The CDR3 DNA follows: TGCGCCAGCAGCTTGTCAGGGACCTATGGCTACACCTTC. Full variable domain (missing parts from reference TRBV5-1 and TRBJ1-2): KAGVTQTPRYLIKTRGQQVTLSCSPISGHRSVSWYQQTPGQGLQFLFEYFSETQRNKGNFPGRFSGRQFSNSRSEMNVSTLELGDSALYLCASSLSGTYGYTFGSGTRLTVV.

V gene TRBV5-4 combines with J gene TRBJ1-2; TRBD1 matches 9 bases. The CDR3 sequence is 13 residues long. The germline V gene has CDR1 SGHNT and CDR2 YYREEE (reference sequence). The V and J ends lost 3 bases and 8 bases, in that order; junction bases with no gene match: 5. DNA of the CDR3: TGTGCCAGCAGCTACCGGGACAGGGAAGGCTACACCTTC. This sequence encodes CASSYRDREGYTF.

The chain has TRBV27 and TRBJ1-2, with TRBD1 matching 8 bases. V was pared by 2 bases and J by 1 base, with 3 bases of the junction left unmatched. The CDR3 totals 15 residues. The germline gives CDR1 MNHEY, CDR2 SMNVEV (reference sequence). For the CDR3, the DNA is TGTGCCAGCAGTTTAGCAGGGGGCAGTAACTATGGCTACACCTTC. It encodes CASSLAGGSNYGYTF.

The chain recombines TRBV7-8 with TRBJ2-5; D not certain. Germline CDR1 reads SGHVS; CDR2 reads FQNEAQ. This CDR3 contains 13 residues. V lost 4 bases and J 3 bases, leaving 9 bases between the germline ends. DNA for the CDR3: TGTGCCAGCAGCTCCGGGCCGAAAGAGACCCAGTACTTC. Protein sequence: CASSSGPKETQYF.

The V call is TRBV13, the J call TRBJ2-6; TRBD2 aligns across 7 bases. The V gene's germline CDR1 is PRHDT and CDR2 FYEKMQ (reference sequence). This CDR3 spans 18 amino acids. Trimming removed 3 bases from V and 3 bases from J; junction bases left unmatched: 11. CDR3 DNA sequence: TGTGCCAGCAGCTTCTACATCGGGGGGTCCGGTGGGGCCAACGTCCTGACTTTC. This encodes CASSFYIGGSGGANVLTF. Based on the CDR3 plus reference TRBV13 and TRBJ2-6, the full variable domain is AAGVIQSPRHLIKEKRETATLKCYPIPRHDTVYWYQQGPGQDPQFLISFYEKMQSDKGSIPDRFSAQQFSDYHSELNMSSLELGDSALYFCASSFYIGGSGGANVLTFGAGSRLTVL.

The V call is TRBV20-1, the J call TRBJ2-1; no clear D gene. The CDR3 totals 11 residues. Germline CDR1 and CDR2: DFQATT and SNEGSKA (reference sequence). Trimming left V 4 bases short and J 6 bases short, with 7 bases between. CDR3 region: CSAILFNEQFF. The CDR3, as DNA: TGCAGTGCTATACTCTTCAATGAGCAGTTCTTC.

The CDR3 loop reads CASSMSSGGPGGANVLTF. The CDR3 DNA reads TGTGCCAGCAGCATGAGTAGCGGGGGGCCCGGAGGGGCCAACGTCCTGACTTTC. The V gene is TRBV7-3, the J gene TRBJ2-6; 10 positions match TRBD2. Germline CDR1 is SGHTA and CDR2 is FQGTGA. The CDR3 has 18 residues. The V gene end was trimmed by 5 bases and the J gene end by 4 bases; junction bases not matched to a gene: 11. The full variable domain, rest sourced from reference TRBV7-3 and TRBJ2-6, is GAGVSQTPSNKVTEKGKYVELRCDPISGHTALYWYRQSLGQGPEFLIYFQGTGAADDSGLPNDRFFAVRPEGSVSTLKIQRTERGDSAVYLCASSMSSGGPGGANVLTFGAGSRLTVL.

There are a few counts of this clone. The V and J genes are TRBV6-1 and TRBJ2-1; 7 nucleotides line up with TRBD2. With 2 bases clipped from V and 1 base from J, the junction kept 2 bases outside the gene matches. The CDR3 spans 15 residues. The V gene's germline CDR1 is MNHNS and CDR2 SASEGT. DNA for the CDR3: TGTGCCAGCAGTGAAACCGGGGGGTCCTACAATGAGCAGTTCTTC. It encodes CASSETGGSYNEQFF.

The chain couples TRBV6-1 to TRBJ1-3, with D hard to call. CDR1 and CDR2 from the germline V gene are MNHNS and SASEGT. This CDR3 has 14 residues. Trimming took 5 bases from V and 1 from J, leaving 9 bases between them. CDR3 coding DNA: TGTGCCAGCAGTAATTCGATTTCTGGAAACACCATATATTTT. Amino acids: CASSNSISGNTIYF.

The gene calls are TRBV5-4 and TRBJ2-7; 9 bases match TRBD1. The germline V gene has CDR1 SGHNT and CDR2 YYREEE (reference sequence). The CDR3 covers 15 residues. V was clipped by 3 bases and J by 4 bases; unmatched bases: 8. CDR3 DNA sequence: TGTGCCAGCAGCTACCGGGACAGGGCTTCTTACGAGCAGTACTTC. As protein: CASSYRDRASYEQYF.

This chain connects TRBV19 to TRBJ2-3; 9 bases agree with TRBD2. This CDR3 region has 16 residues. Germline values: CDR1 LNHDA, CDR2 SQIVND (reference sequence). V was clipped by 6 bases and J by 0 bases; unmatched bases: 7. CDR3 nucleotide sequence: TGTGCCAGTAGCAACTTAGCGGGGGTTAGCACAGATACGCAGTATTTT. Translation gives CASSNLAGVSTDTQYF.

Written as DNA, the CDR3 is TGTGCCAGCAGCTTAGTCGTGGGGACCCCCTACGAGCAGTACTTC. Its translation is CASSLVVGTPYEQYF. The rearrangement uses TRBV7-2 and TRBJ2-7; the D gene could be TRBD1 or TRBD2 (5 bases each). The CDR3 totals 15 residues. Trimming left V 1 base short and J 2 bases short, with 12 bases between. CDR1 and CDR2 (germline): SGHTA, FQGNSA.

The chain carries TRBV21-1 and TRBJ1-1. TRBV21-1 is flagged as a pseudogene. This CDR3 is built from 16 residues. The CDR3 here is CASSKGQRALNTEAFF. The CDR3 bases are TGTGCCAGCAGCAAAGGACAGCGGGCCCTCAACACTGAAGCTTTCTTT.

This chain joins TRBV18 and TRBJ2-3; perhaps D is TRBD1 or TRBD2 (6 bases each). The CDR3 sequence is 16 residues long. V lost 3 bases and J lost 3, with 16 bases in between. The germline V gene has CDR1 KGHSH and CDR2 LQKENI. CDR3 DNA: TGTGCCAGCTCACCTTTGACAGGAGGGACTACAGATACGCAGTATTTT. Protein product: CASSPLTGGTTDTQYF.

This clone was seen only once. V is TRBV11-2 and J is TRBJ1-1; 7 positions agree with TRBD1. Per the germline V gene, CDR1 is SGHAT and CDR2 is FQNNGV. The V segment lost 0 bases and the J segment 0 bases; nucleotides outside the gene matches: 10. There are 18 residues in the CDR3. The CDR3: CASSLDPRDSSMNTEAFF. Written as DNA, the CDR3 is TGTGCCAGCAGCTTAGACCCCCGGGACAGCTCTATGAACACTGAAGCTTTCTTT.

The chain carries TRBV19 and TRBJ1-4, with a tentative D call TRBD1 (6 bases). The CDR3 extends over 13 amino acids. The V gene's germline CDR1 is LNHDA and CDR2 SQIVND (reference sequence). Trimming pared 4 bases from V and 4 bases from J, leaving 7 bases between. The CDR3 nucleotides are TGTGCCAGTAGTAGGGGGCTTAATGAAAAACTGTTTTTT. Its translation is CASSRGLNEKLFF.

The chain has TRBV7-8 and TRBJ1-4; D may be TRBD1 (5 bases). The germline V gene has CDR1 SGHVS and CDR2 FQNEAQ. This CDR3 has 17 amino acids. The V end lost 0 bases, the J end lost 7 bases, and 18 bases lay between the germline ends. CDR3 in DNA: TGTGCCAGCAGCTTAGCGCTCGGTTCGGGGCTAGGTGAAAAACTGTTTTTT. This sequence encodes CASSLALGSGLGEKLFF.

This clone was seen more than once but under ten times. The gene calls are TRBV27 and TRBJ1-1; D gene ambiguous. Germline V gives CDR1 MNHEY, CDR2 SMNVEV (reference sequence). The length of the CDR3 is 13 residues. The V and J ends lost 8 bases and 7 bases respectively, with 17 bases between them. In DNA, the CDR3 is TGTGCCAGCGGACGTTGGGGTTCGGGTGAAGCTTTCTTT. Protein: CASGRWGSGEAFF.